The clone carrying this T cell receptor (beta chain) was counted only a few times. This specimen belongs to a study of blood T cell repertoires in COVID-19. Study context: T cells, B-cell-depleted T cells, or PBMCs supplied cDNA or gDNA.

Per the germline V gene, CDR1 is SGHRS and CDR2 is YFSETQ. This CDR3 contains 15 residues. Trimming stripped 1 base from V and 2 bases from J, with 12 bases between. Original processing methods: By means of reference gene primer amplification, nucleated cell counts were estimated. Measured with immunoSEQ multiplex PCR; TCRdb has only the in-frame clones, and not every one. The V and J calls and clone size come from that table; D and trimming were worked out from the DNA. This sample carries 200,000 to 300,000 clones, just under 85% of them seen once, and the ten largest clones take 4%. The sequencing sample was made of peripheral blood. J is TRBJ1-2 and V is TRBV5-1; D ambiguous. The TCR sequence derives from a man aged 50-59 years with acute or convalescent COVID-19. The CDR3 DNA follows: TGCGCCAGCAGCTTGCTGCGGGGATCGAACTATGGCTACACCTTC. Amino acids: CASSLLRGSNYGYTF. Full variable domain (remainder filled in from reference TRBV5-1 and TRBJ1-2): KAGVTQTPRYLIKTRGQQVTLSCSPISGHRSVSWYQQTPGQGLQFLFEYFSETQRNKGNFPGRFSGRQFSNSRSEMNVSTLELGDSALYLCASSLLRGSNYGYTFGSGTRLTVV.